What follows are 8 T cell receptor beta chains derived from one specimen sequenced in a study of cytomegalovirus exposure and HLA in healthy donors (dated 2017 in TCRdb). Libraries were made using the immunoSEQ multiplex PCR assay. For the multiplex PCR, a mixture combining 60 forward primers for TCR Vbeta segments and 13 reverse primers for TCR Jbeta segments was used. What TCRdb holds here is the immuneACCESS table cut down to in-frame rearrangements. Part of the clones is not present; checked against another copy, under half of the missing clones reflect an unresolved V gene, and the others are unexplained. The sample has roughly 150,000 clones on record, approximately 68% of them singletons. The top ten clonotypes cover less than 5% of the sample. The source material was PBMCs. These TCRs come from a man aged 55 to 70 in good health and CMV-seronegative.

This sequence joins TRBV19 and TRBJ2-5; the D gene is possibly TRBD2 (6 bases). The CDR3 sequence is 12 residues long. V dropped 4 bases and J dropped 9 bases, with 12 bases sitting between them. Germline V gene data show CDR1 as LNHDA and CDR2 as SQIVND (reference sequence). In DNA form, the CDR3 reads TGTGCCAGTAGTACCCACCGGGACTCCCAGTACTTC. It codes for CASSTHRDSQYF.

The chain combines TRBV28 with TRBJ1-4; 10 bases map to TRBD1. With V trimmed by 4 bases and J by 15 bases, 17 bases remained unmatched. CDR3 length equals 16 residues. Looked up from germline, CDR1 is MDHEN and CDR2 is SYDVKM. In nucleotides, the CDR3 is TGTGCCAGCAGTTCCTCTCCGGCCGGGACAGGGGTCAGGATGTTTTTT. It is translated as CASSSSPAGTGVRMFF.

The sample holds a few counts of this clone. The CDR3 reads CASSSGTYNEQFF. The CDR3 DNA sequence: TGTGCCAGCAGTAGCGGCACCTACAATGAGCAGTTCTTC. The chain couples TRBV28 to TRBJ2-1, with a tentative D call TRBD2 (5 bases). The V end was cut by 5 bases, the J end by 2 bases, with 7 bases between. CDR3 length equals 13 residues. Germline CDR1 and CDR2: MDHEN and SYDVKM.

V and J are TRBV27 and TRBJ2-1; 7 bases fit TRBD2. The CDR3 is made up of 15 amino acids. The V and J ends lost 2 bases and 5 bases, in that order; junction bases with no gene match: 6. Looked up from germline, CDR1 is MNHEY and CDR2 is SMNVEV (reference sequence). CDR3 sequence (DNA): TGTGCCAGCAGTTTACGGGAGGCTACGGACAATGAGCAGTTCTTC. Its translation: CASSLREATDNEQFF.

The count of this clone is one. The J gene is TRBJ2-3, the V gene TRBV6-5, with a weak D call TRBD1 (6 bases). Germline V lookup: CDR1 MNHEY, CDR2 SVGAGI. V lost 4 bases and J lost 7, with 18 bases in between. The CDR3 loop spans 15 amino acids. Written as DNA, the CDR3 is TGTGCCAGCAGTTCCCTACAGGGTGGGGTACATACGCAGTATTTT. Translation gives CASSSLQGGVHTQYF.

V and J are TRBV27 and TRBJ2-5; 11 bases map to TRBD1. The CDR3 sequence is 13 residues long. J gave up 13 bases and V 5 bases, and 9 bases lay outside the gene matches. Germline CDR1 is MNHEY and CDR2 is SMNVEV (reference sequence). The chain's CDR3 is CASSPRTGGSLYF. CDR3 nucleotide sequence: TGTGCCAGCAGTCCACGGACAGGGGGCAGCTTGTACTTC.

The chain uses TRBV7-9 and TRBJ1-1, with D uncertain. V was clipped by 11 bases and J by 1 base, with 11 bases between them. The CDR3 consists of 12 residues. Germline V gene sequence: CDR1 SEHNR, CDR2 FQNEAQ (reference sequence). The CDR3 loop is CAVPGGNTEAFF. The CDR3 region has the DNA TGTGCCGTCCCCGGTGGGAACACTGAAGCTTTCTTT. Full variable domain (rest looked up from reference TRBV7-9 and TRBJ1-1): DTGVSQNPRHKITKRGQNVTFRCDPISEHNRLYWYRQTLGQGPEFLTYFQNEAQLEKSRLLSDRFSAERPKGSFSTLEIQRTEQGDSAMYLCAVPGGNTEAFFGQGTRLTVV.

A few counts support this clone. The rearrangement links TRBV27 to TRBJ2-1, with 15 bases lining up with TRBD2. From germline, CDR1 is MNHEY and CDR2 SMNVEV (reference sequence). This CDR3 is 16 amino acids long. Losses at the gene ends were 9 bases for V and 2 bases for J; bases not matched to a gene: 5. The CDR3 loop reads CASRTSGRETYNEQFF. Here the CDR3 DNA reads TGTGCCAGTCGGACTAGCGGGAGGGAAACCTACAATGAGCAGTTCTTC.